Each of the 19 T cell receptor beta chains below was sequenced from the same sample in a study of cytomegalovirus exposure and HLA in healthy donors. The PCR had 60 Vbeta and 13 Jbeta primers. The assay was immunoSEQ multiplex PCR, and TCRdb's table has in-frame clones only and misses some. The repertoire holds more than 150,000 clones, with roughly 79% as singletons. The sample consisted of PBMCs. The receptors shown here come from a woman aged 45-60 years in good health and CMV-seropositive.

The J gene is TRBJ2-3, the V gene TRBV7-9; tentatively, D is TRBD1 (5 bases). The germline V and J ends were trimmed by 2 bases and 2 bases, with 8 bases remaining between them. The CDR3 loop spans 14 amino acids. CDR1 and CDR2 from the germline V gene are SEHNR and FQNEAQ (reference sequence). The CDR3 sequence is CASSLRGNTDTQYF. In nucleotides, the CDR3 is TGTGCCAGCAGCTTAAGGGGAAACACAGATACGCAGTATTTT.

This clone was detected only a few times. The genes are TRBV7-8 and TRBJ2-3, with 7 bases fitting TRBD1. Trimming removed 5 bases from V and 2 bases from J; junction bases left unmatched: 10. CDR3 length equals 16 residues. The germline CDR1 and CDR2 sequences are SGHVS and FQNEAQ. CDR3 sequence: CASSPATGYPTDTQYF. CDR3 nucleotides: TGTGCCAGCAGCCCGGCGACAGGGTACCCCACAGATACGCAGTATTTT.

CDR3: CASSPDGSGSYEQYF. The CDR3 nucleotides read TGCGCCAGCAGCCCCGACGGGAGCGGCTCCTACGAGCAGTACTTC. V gene TRBV5-1 combines with J gene TRBJ2-5; possible D gene TRBD2, 6 bases. The J call is doubtful: the DNA matches TRBJ2-7 better. The CDR3 has 15 amino acids. Germline V gene lookup returns CDR1 SGHRS and CDR2 YFSETQ.

This clone was seen a handful of times. The chain carries TRBV2 and TRBJ1-5, with D perhaps matching TRBD1 (5 bases). Trimming left V 6 bases short and J 0 bases short, with 12 bases between. The CDR3 covers 15 residues. The germline CDR1 and CDR2 sequences are SNHLY and FYNNEI. CDR3 DNA sequence: TGTGCCAGCAGAGCCGACAGATTTAGCAATCAGCCCCAGCATTTT. Translating it yields CASRADRFSNQPQHF.

The CDR3 sequence is CASSSGTWRGYTF. For the CDR3, the DNA is TGTGCCAGCAGTTCCGGGACATGGCGGGGCTACACCTTC. The V gene is TRBV6-5, the J gene TRBJ1-2, with D possibly TRBD1 on 6 matching bases. The germline gives CDR1 MNHEY, CDR2 SVGAGI. The CDR3 is 13 amino acids. V was pared by 4 bases and J by 8 bases, with 14 bases between.

The chain links TRBV4-3 to TRBJ1-4; D not resolved. Trimming stripped 0 bases from V and 0 bases from J, with 11 bases between. Per germline, CDR1 LGHNA and CDR2 YSLEER. This CDR3 contains 17 residues. The CDR3 DNA reads TGCGCCAGCAGCCAAGATAGTGCCCTATCAACTAATGAAAAACTGTTTTTT. Amino acid sequence: CASSQDSALSTNEKLFF.

This clone was seen once. The rearrangement uses TRBV2 and TRBJ2-3; 8 bases agree with TRBD2. Germline-derived CDR1 and CDR2 are SNHLY and FYNNEI. The V and J ends lost 8 bases and 6 bases, in that order; junction bases with no gene match: 10. The CDR3 loop spans 14 amino acids. The CDR3 sequence: CASGPRGGRDTQYF. The CDR3 coding sequence is TGTGCCAGCGGTCCTCGGGGGGGCCGGGATACGCAGTATTTT. The full variable domain, its missing parts supplied by reference TRBV2 and TRBJ2-3, is EPEVTQTPSHQVTQMGQEVILRCVPISNHLYFYWYRQILGQKVEFLVSFYNNEISEKSEIFDDQFSVERPDGSNFTLKIRSTKLEDSAMYFCASGPRGGRDTQYFGPGTRLTVL.

DNA of the CDR3: TGTGCCAGTAGTGTTACAGGTTATGGCTACACCTTC. As protein: CASSVTGYGYTF. The chain carries TRBV19 and TRBJ1-2; tentatively, D is TRBD1 (5 bases). The length of the CDR3 is 12 residues. Trimming took off 5 bases at V and 5 bases at J, with 9 bases between the two ends. Per the germline V gene, CDR1 is LNHDA and CDR2 is SQIVND (reference sequence). Combining the CDR3 with reference TRBV19 and TRBJ1-2 gives the whole variable domain DGGITQSPKYLFRKEGQNVTLSCEQNLNHDAMYWYRQDPGQGLRLIYYSQIVNDFQKGDIAEGYSVSREKKESFPLTVTSAQKNPTAFYLCASSVTGYGYTFGSGTRLTVV.

J is TRBJ1-2 and V is TRBV28, with D possibly TRBD1 on 6 matching bases. This CDR3 spans 12 amino acids. Germline lookup yields CDR1 MDHEN and CDR2 SYDVKM. With 8 bases removed from V and 7 bases from J, the gap between germline ends came to 14 bases. For the CDR3, the DNA is TGTGCCAGCGGGACATCTGGACGTGGCTACACCTTC. Translation: CASGTSGRGYTF.

This clone was observed a single time. The chain recombines TRBV18 with TRBJ1-4, with D possibly TRBD1 on 5 matching bases. The germline CDR1 and CDR2 sequences are KGHSH and LQKENI. Trimming shortened V by 3 bases and J by 8 bases, and 19 bases separated the two germline ends. This CDR3 is built from 16 residues. The CDR3 loop is CASSPGQVGAREKLFF. The CDR3 DNA reads TGTGCCAGCTCACCGGGGCAGGTTGGGGCCAGAGAAAAACTGTTTTTT.

CDR3 coding DNA: TGTGCCAGCAGGAGCTCTGGAAACACCATATATTTT. Translating it yields CASRSSGNTIYF. The chain uses TRBV25-1 and TRBJ1-3; D ambiguous. The CDR3 loop spans 12 amino acids. V lost 6 bases, J lost 0 bases, and 3 bases lay in between. Germline assignment: CDR1 MGHDK and CDR2 SYGVNS.

This chain uses TRBV30 with TRBJ2-7; a possible D gene is TRBD1 (6 bases). This CDR3 is built from 14 residues. Germline CDR1 and CDR2: GTSNPN and SVGIG (reference sequence). The V end lost 5 bases, the J end lost 0 bases, and 14 bases lay between the germline ends. The CDR3 DNA sequence: TGTGCCTGGGCCGGGACACCTAACTCCTACGAGCAGTACTTC. This gives the protein CAWAGTPNSYEQYF.

This chain connects TRBV5-1 to TRBJ2-5; tentative D call: TRBD2 (5 bases). The V end was cut by 3 bases, the J end by 5 bases, with 17 bases between. This CDR3 spans 15 amino acids. CDR1 SGHRS and CDR2 YFSETQ come from the germline V gene. In DNA form, the CDR3 reads TGCGCCAGCAGCTCCGAACTAGGGAACGGGGAGACCCAGTACTTC. This sequence encodes CASSSELGNGETQYF.

This clone turned up a few times. The chain employs TRBV9 and TRBJ2-3; no clear D. Germline V gives CDR1 SGDLS, CDR2 YYNGEE. The CDR3 contains 17 residues. V was trimmed by 1 base and J by 0 bases, leaving 15 bases between them. The CDR3 DNA reads TGTGCCAGCAGCGTAAAAGAGGCTGGTTCTAGCACAGATACGCAGTATTTT. Amino acids: CASSVKEAGSSTDTQYF.

V usage is TRBV7-2 and J usage is TRBJ2-3; the D is unclear. The CDR3 is 12 amino acids. The V gene lost 2 bases and the J gene lost 8 bases, with 8 bases spanning the gap. Germline CDR1 and CDR2: SGHTA and FQGNSA. The CDR3: CASSLTVGTQYF. In DNA form, the CDR3 reads TGTGCCAGCAGCTTAACCGTCGGTACGCAGTATTTT.

This clone occurred a few times. This chain links TRBV28 with TRBJ2-7, with TRBD2 as a possible D gene (6 bases). V was cut by 5 bases and J by 3 bases, with 17 bases left in between. CDR1 MDHEN and CDR2 SYDVKM come from the germline V gene. This CDR3 is 15 amino acids long. In DNA, the CDR3 is TGTGCCAGCAGTCCAACCTCCGGGGGATACTACGAGCAGTACTTC. It translates to CASSPTSGGYYEQYF.

This chain links TRBV7-2 with TRBJ2-3, with a weak D call TRBD2 (6 bases). Trimming took 3 bases from V and 2 from J, leaving 9 bases between them. Germline-derived CDR1 and CDR2 are SGHTA and FQGNSA. This CDR3 spans 14 amino acids. The CDR3: CASSFRLDTDTQYF. CDR3 DNA sequence: TGTGCCAGCAGCTTCCGACTAGACACAGATACGCAGTATTTT.

The DNA of the CDR3 is TGTGCCATCAGTGAGTCGAGGGCCCGGGATACGCAGTATTTT. Its translation: CAISESRARDTQYF. The chain combines TRBV10-3 with TRBJ2-3; D may be TRBD2 (5 bases). V lost 0 bases and J lost 6, with 10 bases in between. The CDR3 has 14 amino acids. CDR1 and CDR2 from the germline V gene are ENHRY and SYGVKD.

The genes are TRBV4-3 and TRBJ2-7; the D gene is possibly TRBD1 (6 bases). Germline values: CDR1 LGHNA, CDR2 YSLEER. This CDR3 spans 13 amino acids. V lost 4 bases to trimming and J lost 0 bases, with 7 bases between them. CDR3 sequence (DNA): TGCGCCAGCAGCCGGGACATCTCCTACGAGCAGTACTTC. Protein product: CASSRDISYEQYF.